This T cell receptor beta chain was documented in a study of Graves' ophthalmopathy and Graves' hyperthyroidism. RNA transcripts were the template, and TCR beta CDR3 regions were amplified from them. HTBI primers served in a first-round RT-PCR, which a second-round multiplex PCR followed. TCRdb analysed the multiplex PCR reads with MiXCR anew, one entry per CDR3 protein. The sample lists approximately 1.2 million distinct CDR3 sequences, roughly 35% occurring once. Germline V gives CDR1 LNHNV, CDR2 YYDKDF (reference sequence). There are 14 residues in the CDR3. V lost 3 bases to trimming and J lost 6 bases; unmatched junction nucleotides: 3.

Input material: peripheral blood or thyroid tissue (not recorded which). V is TRBV15 and J is TRBJ2-2; 8 nucleotides line up with TRBD1. The TCR originated in an adult man with Graves' hyperthyroidism. CDR3 protein: CATSRPTGAGELFF. The DNA for the CDR3 is TGTGCCACCAGCAGGCCGACAGGGGCCGGGGAGCTGTTTTTT.